This TCR beta chain emerged from a study of blood T cells in healthy people across ages (dated by TCRdb to 2014 to 2015). With respect to the entire study: Template switching captured roughly one uniquely barcoded TCR beta cDNA molecule per two T cells in model experiments. To track age-related changes in TCR beta repertoire diversity, the study relied on deep sequencing normalized with unique cDNA molecular identifiers. Donors of different ages were randomly distributed across sequencing lanes to avoid experimental bias. The donors were split into four age groups: young (average around 15 years), middle-aged (39), aged (approximately 60) and long-lived (more than 80). Two additional independent replicas of 1 million unique cDNA reads from the same blood draw were analyzed for two donors (one aged 18 to 30 and one aged 80 or older). What the research found in general, with its limitations: Total diversity estimates from one million sequenced T cells were considered lower bounds and underestimates. Because donor CMV infection status was unknown, age-related changes in expanded clonotypes were potentially confounded. Compared with the aged group, the long-lived group had more naive CD4+ T cells, fewer expanded clones and increased TCR diversity, a pattern suggesting age selection. Conclusive comparison of naive and antigen-experienced compartments was prevented by the profiling of bulk unsorted PBMCs. A strong correlation was found between observed TCR beta diversity and the percentage of naive T cells measured by flow cytometry. Observed TCR beta diversity per million T cells fell roughly linearly with age, and a significant reduction was already apparent by age around 36.

From V the trimming removes 6 bases and from J it removes 5 bases, while the gene matches leave 7 bases of the junction unaccounted for. The CDR3, cysteine through phenylalanine, is 13 amino acids long. The kept DNA is CDR3 alone, 39 bases in frame from the first base. Library preparation was by 5' RACE. Sequencer: Illumina HiSeq 2500. A second PCR of about 7 to 12 cycles was performed with a sample-barcoded 5' primer and a J-beta primer mix. Each TCR beta cDNA molecule received a unique molecular identifier from a template-switch 5' adaptor carrying 12 random nucleotides. Each sample yielded at least 3 million CDR3-containing paired-end reads. All of the RNA was converted into first-strand cDNA using the Mint cDNA synthesis kit, with a TRBC-specific oligonucleotide serving as the primer. After uracil-DNA glycosylase treatment, a first 18-cycle PCR used universal primers M1SS and BC2_uni_R on all cDNA. As for how the authors treated the data: For normalization, 1 million high-quality reads were randomly selected from each sample, with every read carrying a distinct molecular identifier. Reads with shared molecular identifiers were discarded instead of being binned into consensus sequences. CDR3 identification, clonotype clustering and error correction used MiTCR with a Q25 quality threshold and the strictest error-elimination algorithm. A nonparametric unseen species model with Euler transformation was used to estimate a lower bound on total TCR beta diversity. The public reads were reanalyzed by TCRdb: fastp trimming at Q25, MiXCR alignment, in-frame beta chains only. Identical CDR3 proteins give one entry, which carries the most common genes and DNA. None of the V and J calls come from the authors' own analysis; TCRdb made them. Within this sample are roughly 930,000 distinct CDR3 sequences, with roughly 52% of them counted one time only. Clones ranked in the top ten supply roughly 13% of the sample.

The donors were 40 or so Caucasian individuals from Russia, aged about 6 to 95 years, who were systemically healthy. Ten milliliters of peripheral blood were drawn from each donor into EDTA-treated Vacutainer tubes. Ficoll-Paque density-gradient centrifugation was used to isolate PBMCs, with at least 7 million per sample. Total RNA, at least 6 micrograms per sample, was extracted from PBMCs with Trizol reagent. Naive CD45RAhigh/CD27high T cell percentages were measured by flow cytometry on a PBMC aliquot from every donor. For this clonotype: The specificity of this receptor is unknown. Per-base qualities were not stored, and no clone one base away is much larger.

The sequencing input was blood. The receptor's source is a young man in good health. This chain joins TRBV12-3 or TRBV12-4 to TRBJ2-7, with 7 bases matching TRBD1. The sequenced DNA is TGTGCCAGCAGGAGACAGGGCGGCCACGAGCAGTACTTC. Its protein is CASRRQGGHEQYF.